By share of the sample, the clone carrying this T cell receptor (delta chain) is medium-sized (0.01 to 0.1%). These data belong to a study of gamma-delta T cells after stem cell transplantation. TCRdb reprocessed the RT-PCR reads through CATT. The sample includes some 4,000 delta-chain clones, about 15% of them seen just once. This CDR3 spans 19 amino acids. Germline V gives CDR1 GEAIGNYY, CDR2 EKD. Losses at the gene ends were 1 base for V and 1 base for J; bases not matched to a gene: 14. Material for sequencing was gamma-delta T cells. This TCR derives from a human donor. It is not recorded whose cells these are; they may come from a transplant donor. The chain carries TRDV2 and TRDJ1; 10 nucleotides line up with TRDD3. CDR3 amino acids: CACDTGDVRGIRGTDKLIF. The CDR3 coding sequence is TGTGCCTGTGACACAGGGGATGTCCGGGGGATACGGGGCACCGATAAACTCATCTTT.